This T cell receptor (beta chain) was sequenced for a study of T cell responses to AZD1222 COVID-19 vaccine. Profiling relied on immunoSEQ multiplex PCR, and the TCRdb table lists in-frame clones only, not all of them. This sample has about 69,000 clones, with about 80% found just once. The germline V and J ends were trimmed by 0 bases and 7 bases, with 12 bases remaining between them. Germline V gives CDR1 MNHNY, CDR2 SVGAGI (reference sequence). The CDR3 runs 15 residues. This sequence was found in an adult who received the AZD1222 COVID-19 vaccine. The V and J genes are TRBV6-6 and TRBJ1-4, with D maybe TRBD1 (6 bases). This sample comprised peripheral blood, obtained 28 days after the second AZD1222 dose. CDR3 loop: CASSYSGGGSEKLFF. The CDR3 nucleotides read TGTGCCAGCAGTTACTCAGGAGGGGGTAGTGAAAAACTGTTTTTT.